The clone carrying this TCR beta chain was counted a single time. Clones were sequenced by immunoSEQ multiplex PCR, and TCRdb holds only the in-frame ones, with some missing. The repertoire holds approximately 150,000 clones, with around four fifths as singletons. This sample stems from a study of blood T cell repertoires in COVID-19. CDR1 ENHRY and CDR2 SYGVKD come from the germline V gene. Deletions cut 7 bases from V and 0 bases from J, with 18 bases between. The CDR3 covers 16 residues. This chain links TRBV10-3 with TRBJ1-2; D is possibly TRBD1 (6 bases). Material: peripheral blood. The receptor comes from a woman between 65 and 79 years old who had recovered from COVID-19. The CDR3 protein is CAITPAGGAPNYGYTF. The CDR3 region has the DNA TGTGCCATCACACCCGCTGGGGGGGCACCTAACTATGGCTACACCTTC.